This TCR beta chain was documented in a study of patients and donors after allogeneic stem cell transplantation. TCRdb reprocessed the RT-PCR reads with MiXCR, giving one entry per CDR3 protein. The sample yields fewer than 180,000 distinct CDR3 sequences, roughly 35% seen once. To note about this clonotype: At one of its ends the junction is not consistent with the germline gene, which may arise from a read error.

Germline CDR1 reads MNHNS; CDR2 reads SASEGT. This CDR3 is built from 16 residues. V gene TRBV6-1 combines with J gene TRBJ2-3; 10 bases map to TRBD2. The specimen was blood, either unsorted or a sorted T cell fraction (not recorded which). This sequence was found in a human donor who was either an allogeneic HSCT recipient or a stem cell or donor lymphocyte infusion donor (not recorded which). It is not recorded whose cells these are; they may come from a transplant donor. For the CDR3, the DNA is TGTGCCAGCACTATACTCAGCGGGGGGGCCACAGATATGCAGTATTTT. Amino acids: CASTILSGGATDMQYF.